These 11 T cell receptor beta chains were sequenced from one sample in a study of T cell responses to AZD1222 COVID-19 vaccine. Profiled with immunoSEQ multiplex PCR; TCRdb holds only in-frame clones, not every one. The data hold around 130,000 clones, with roughly 93% observed a single time. This sample comprised peripheral blood, obtained on day 0 of AZD1222 vaccination. All receptors come from an adult in good health.

The gene calls are TRBV5-6 and TRBJ2-7, with TRBD2 as a possible D gene (6 bases). V was shortened by 2 bases and J by 2 bases, with 11 bases between the two germline ends. The CDR3 extends over 14 amino acids. Germline-derived CDR1 and CDR2 are SGHDT and YYEEEE. Here the CDR3 DNA reads TGTGCCAGCAGCTTAGGAGGGAGCACCTACGAGCAGTACTTC. This sequence encodes CASSLGGSTYEQYF.

The J gene is TRBJ2-3, the V gene TRBV12-2; no check of the table's D call, TRBD2, against the DNA was made. TRBV12-2 is a pseudogene locus. There are 19 residues in the CDR3. CDR3 region: CASRLKRIRGLAGKDTQYF. For the CDR3, the DNA is TGTGCAAGTCGCTTAAAACGGATCAGGGGCCTAGCGGGGAAAGATACGCAGTATTTT.

The chain combines TRBV5-4 with TRBJ2-1; possibly TRBD2 for D (6 bases). This CDR3 is built from 16 residues. Germline V CDR1 and CDR2: SGHNT, YYREEE (reference sequence). Trimming left V 1 base short and J 1 base short, with 12 bases between. CDR3: CASSLKTGGSYNEQFF. Here the CDR3 DNA reads TGTGCCAGCAGCTTGAAAACAGGAGGGTCCTACAATGAGCAGTTCTTC.

This sequence joins TRBV30 and TRBJ2-7; D is unresolved. This CDR3 is built from 12 residues. CDR1 and CDR2 from the germline V gene are GTSNPN and SVGIG (reference sequence). V lost 0 bases, J lost 3 bases, and 6 bases lay in between. As DNA, the CDR3 is TGTGCCTGGAGTGTAGTTGTCTACGAGCAGTACTTC. Residues: CAWSVVVYEQYF.

This chain connects TRBV2 to TRBJ1-6, with D hard to call. Trimming took off 6 bases at V and 7 bases at J, with 16 bases between the two ends. CDR1 SNHLY and CDR2 FYNNEI come from the germline V gene. The CDR3 has 15 amino acids. The CDR3 spells CASSPAGNPNSPLHF. CDR3 DNA sequence: TGTGCCAGCAGCCCCGCCGGGAACCCCAATTCACCCCTCCACTTT.

The chain combines TRBV3-1 (or the pseudogene TRBV3-2) with TRBJ2-5, with 9 bases matching TRBD2. This CDR3 has 15 residues. Trimming removed 1 base from V and 4 bases from J; junction bases left unmatched: 4. CDR1 is LGHDT and CDR2 is YNNKEL in the germline V gene (reference sequence). CDR3 amino acids: CASSQAVAGVETQYF. The CDR3 DNA follows: TGTGCCAGCAGCCAAGCGGTAGCGGGAGTAGAGACCCAGTACTTC.

The V and J genes are TRBV4-3 and TRBJ1-4; D unclear. The CDR3 extends over 13 amino acids. Per the germline V gene, CDR1 is LGHNA and CDR2 is YSLEER. V gave up 1 base and J gave up 8 bases, with 8 bases separating them. The CDR3 DNA reads as TGCGCCAGCAGCCAAGTGGTTAAAGAAAAACTGTTTTTT. This gives the protein CASSQVVKEKLFF.

This chain joins TRBV5-1 and TRBJ2-7; 9 bases align to TRBD1. Germline CDR1 reads SGHRS; CDR2 reads YFSETQ. The V and J ends lost 0 bases and 5 bases, in that order; junction bases with no gene match: 0. This CDR3 has 13 amino acids. Here the CDR3 reads CASSLGTGDEQYF. For the CDR3, the DNA is TGCGCCAGCAGCTTGGGGACAGGGGACGAGCAGTACTTC.

This clone was detected once. The chain recombines TRBV2 with TRBJ2-3; 8 bases are a match to TRBD2. The germline gives CDR1 SNHLY, CDR2 FYNNEI. This CDR3 spans 13 amino acids. Trimming took 6 bases from V and 7 from J; bases not matched to a gene: 6. The CDR3 spells CASSPGLANTQYF. CDR3 DNA: TGTGCCAGCAGCCCCGGACTAGCAAATACGCAGTATTTT.

V is TRBV19 and J is TRBJ2-3; TRBD1 matches 9 bases. There are 16 residues in the CDR3. The germline V gene encodes CDR1 LNHDA and CDR2 SQIVND (reference sequence). The V gene end was trimmed by 6 bases and the J gene end by 3 bases; junction bases not matched to a gene: 10. This CDR3 reads CASSYFSGTGTDTQYF. The DNA for the CDR3 is TGTGCCAGTAGCTACTTTTCCGGGACAGGGACAGATACGCAGTATTTT.

J is TRBJ2-3 and V is TRBV5-1; 10 nucleotides agree with TRBD2. The V gene end was trimmed by 4 bases and the J gene end by 1 base; junction bases not matched to a gene: 6. CDR1 SGHRS and CDR2 YFSETQ come from the germline V gene. The CDR3 is made up of 16 amino acids. Here the CDR3 DNA reads TGCGCCAGCAGCACAACTAGCGGGGCGCGCACAGATACGCAGTATTTT. Translated: CASSTTSGARTDTQYF.